These 15 T cell receptor beta chains were all obtained from the same sample, sequenced in a study of Graves' ophthalmopathy and Graves' hyperthyroidism. RNA transcripts served as template for amplifying TCR beta CDR3 sequences. The authors performed first-round RT-PCR with HTBI primers and then a second-round multiplex PCR. TCRdb reprocessed the multiplex PCR reads via MiXCR and lists one record per CDR3 protein. The table lists roughly 350,000 distinct CDR3 sequences, about 17% of them singletons. Sequencing used peripheral blood. These receptors were obtained from an adult woman with stable Graves' hyperthyroidism.

The CDR3 nucleotides are TGTGCCAGCAGTACCAGGGGGCGCGAGACCCCTGAAGCTTTCTTT. It translates to CASSTRGRETPEAFF. The chain employs TRBV27 and TRBJ1-1; 8 bases agree with TRBD1. This CDR3 is 15 amino acids long. V was pared by 5 bases and J by 6 bases, with 11 bases of the junction left unmatched. CDR1 is MNHEY, CDR2 SMNVEV, per germline (reference sequence).

This chain uses TRBV12-3 or TRBV12-4 with TRBJ1-5; perhaps TRBD1 as D (5 bases). Trimming removed 5 bases from V and 4 bases from J, with 15 bases in between. This CDR3 comprises 15 residues. In nucleotides, the CDR3 is TGTGCCAGCAGTCCGAGGGGAGGCCATAATCAGCCCCAGCATTTT. The encoded protein is CASSPRGGHNQPQHF.

This clonotype was seen repeatedly, ten times or more. The chain recombines TRBV15 with TRBJ1-3, with TRBD1 as a possible D gene (5 bases). The CDR3 is 18 residues long. With 1 base removed from V and 0 bases from J, the gap between germline ends came to 16 bases. Germline V gives CDR1 LNHNV, CDR2 YYDKDF (reference sequence). The CDR3 region is CATSRVSGASNSGNTIYF. The DNA for the CDR3 is TGTGCCACCAGCAGAGTCTCCGGGGCCTCCAACTCTGGAAACACCATATATTTT.

The chain has TRBV6-2 or TRBV6-3 and TRBJ1-1; TRBD1 agrees at 7 bases. With 8 bases clipped from V and 1 base from J, the junction kept 7 bases outside the gene matches. The germline V gene encodes CDR1 MNHEY and CDR2 SVGEGT. The CDR3 extends over 14 amino acids. CDR3 protein: CASSDRAGNTEAFF. CDR3 in DNA: TGTGCCAGCTCCGACAGGGCCGGGAACACTGAAGCTTTCTTT.

This clonotype was detected only a few times. The genes are TRBV19 and TRBJ2-2; D gene uncertain. Per the germline V gene, CDR1 is LNHDA and CDR2 is SQIVND (reference sequence). Trimming took off 7 bases at V and 6 bases at J, with 9 bases between the two ends. The CDR3 consists of 12 residues. The CDR3 spells CASISPPGELFF. The CDR3 DNA follows: TGTGCCAGTATATCGCCCCCCGGGGAGCTGTTTTTT.

Concerning this clonotype itself: Being one base from a much bigger clone, this may be a read error. This chain joins TRBV7-8 and TRBJ1-6; tentative D call: TRBD1 (5 bases). Germline values: CDR1 SGHVS, CDR2 FQNEAQ. The CDR3 extends over 14 amino acids. CDR3 nucleotides: TGTGCCAGCAGCCCGCGGGGGTTTCATTCACACCTCCACTTT. Its protein product is CASSPRGFHSHLHF.

This clonotype has at least ten counts. V and J are TRBV5-5 and TRBJ2-7; no reliable D call. V lost 1 base, J lost 2 bases, and 10 bases lay in between. Looked up from germline, CDR1 is SGHKS and CDR2 is YYEKEE (reference sequence). The CDR3 is made up of 14 amino acids. CDR3 amino acids: CASSLFGNPYEQYF. In DNA, the CDR3 is TGTGCCAGCAGCTTGTTCGGAAATCCCTACGAGCAGTACTTC.

The table lists this clonotype with many counts. The chain recombines TRBV6-1 with TRBJ2-2; 7 nucleotides agree with TRBD2. This CDR3 is 15 amino acids long. J was trimmed by 4 bases and V by 6 bases; bases with no gene match: 8. CDR1 and CDR2 from the germline V gene are MNHNS and SASEGT. This CDR3 is CASRTGGPRTGELFF. For the CDR3, the DNA is TGTGCCAGCAGGACGGGAGGCCCTCGCACCGGGGAGCTGTTTTTT.

This clonotype was seen a few times. Here the CDR3 reads CASSPQSGYQETQYF. In DNA form, the CDR3 reads TGTGCCAGCAGCCCTCAGAGCGGGTACCAAGAGACCCAGTACTTC. V usage is TRBV9 and J usage is TRBJ2-5; perhaps TRBD2 as D (6 bases). V dropped 4 bases and J dropped 0 bases, with 13 bases sitting between them. The CDR3 totals 15 residues. Germline V CDR1 and CDR2: SGDLS, YYNGEE.

The chain has TRBV7-6 and TRBJ2-6; D might be TRBD1 (5 bases). Trimming took 1 base from V and 2 from J, leaving 12 bases between them. There are 17 residues in the CDR3. Germline CDR1 is SGHVS and CDR2 is FNYEAQ. The CDR3 nucleotides are TGTGCCAGCAGCTTAGAGGGCAGGGCGACTGGGGCCAACGTCCTGACTTTC. Translated: CASSLEGRATGANVLTF.

This clonotype appeared many times. One junction end does not reproduce the germline sequence, and a read error may be involved. This chain uses TRBV7-2 with TRBJ2-7, with D possibly matching TRBD2 (7 bases). Germline V gene data show CDR1 as SGHTA and CDR2 as FQGNSA. This CDR3 has 14 residues. The CDR3 loop is CASSLALGGGDADF. DNA for the CDR3: TGTGCCAGCAGCTTAGCGTTAGGAGGGGGGGACGCGGACTTC.

This clonotype was recorded many times. The chain employs TRBV4-1 and TRBJ1-5, with D possibly matching TRBD1 (6 bases). The CDR3 is made up of 13 amino acids. Trimming took 5 bases from V and 4 from J, leaving 9 bases between them. CDR1 and CDR2 (germline): MGHRA, YSYEKL. The CDR3 spells CASSGGQNQPQHF. CDR3 sequence (DNA): TGCGCCAGCAGCGGCGGACAGAATCAGCCCCAGCATTTT.

The rearrangement joins TRBV20-1 to TRBJ2-2, with 8 bases matching TRBD1. There are 16 residues in the CDR3. In germline, CDR1 is DFQATT, CDR2 SNEGSKA (reference sequence). With V trimmed by 0 bases and J by 1 base, 4 bases remained unmatched. CDR3 region: CSARDFGTGNTGELFF. Here the CDR3 DNA reads TGCAGTGCTAGAGATTTTGGGACAGGGAACACCGGGGAGCTGTTTTTT.

This clonotype was observed at least ten times. This chain links TRBV12-3 or TRBV12-4 with TRBJ1-2, with TRBD1 identical over 9 bases. V lost 3 bases, J lost 6 bases, and 5 bases stayed unmatched. The CDR3 totals 14 residues. The CDR3: CASSFAGTGNGYTF. CDR3 coding DNA: TGTGCCAGCAGTTTTGCCGGGACAGGGAATGGCTACACCTTC.

In this sample, this clonotype turned up many times. This chain uses TRBV28 with TRBJ2-2; no firm D call. Trimming took 3 bases from V and 4 from J, leaving 6 bases between them. There are 13 residues in the CDR3. CDR1 and CDR2 from the germline V gene are MDHEN and SYDVKM. The CDR3: CASSLWGTGELFF. CDR3 coding DNA: TGTGCCAGCAGTTTGTGGGGCACCGGGGAGCTGTTTTTT.